The 9 T cell receptor beta chains in this list originate from one sample, sequenced in a study of early T cells in non-severe SARS-CoV-2 infection. TCRdb called the 5' RACE reads again in MiXCR, with one record for every CDR3 protein. The sample records around 58,000 distinct CDR3 sequences, over 4.5% being singletons. Sample: whole blood. Receptor source: an adult who was a healthcare worker with PCR-confirmed SARS-CoV-2 infection or an uninfected control (not recorded which).

There are many counts of this clonotype. The CDR3 DNA is TGTGCCAGCAGCTGGGACCGAGCTCAAGAGACCCAGTACTTC. Amino acid sequence: CASSWDRAQETQYF. V and J are TRBV2 and TRBJ2-5; D tentatively fits TRBD1 or TRBD2 (5 bases each). Trimming removed 6 bases at V and 2 bases at J, with 13 bases between. This CDR3 contains 14 residues. Germline lookup yields CDR1 SNHLY and CDR2 FYNNEI.

This rearrangement joins TRBV6-5 to TRBJ1-1; perhaps TRBD1 as D (6 bases). Germline loops: CDR1 MNHEY, CDR2 SVGAGI. The V end lost 7 bases, the J end lost 3 bases, and 15 bases lay between the germline ends. The CDR3 totals 14 residues. CDR3 DNA: TGTGCCAGCATACGAGCCAGGGGTTACACTGAAGCTTTCTTT. Translation gives CASIRARGYTEAFF.

CDR3 protein: CAIRDRVETEAFF. The CDR3 coding sequence is TGTGCCATTCGAGACAGGGTCGAGACTGAAGCTTTCTTT. This chain uses TRBV10-3 with TRBJ1-1; 7 bases fit TRBD1. CDR1 and CDR2 from the germline V gene are ENHRY and SYGVKD. After removal of 9 bases from V and 5 bases from J, the junction contained 9 bases not matched to a gene. The CDR3 spans 13 residues.

This clonotype appeared many times. This chain links TRBV7-9 with TRBJ2-2; perhaps TRBD1 as D (5 bases). Per the germline V gene, CDR1 is SEHNR and CDR2 is FQNEAQ (reference sequence). The CDR3 is 17 amino acids. V was trimmed by 5 bases and J by 4 bases, leaving 20 bases between them. CDR3 loop: CASSSLRELRFTGELFF. The CDR3 bases are TGTGCCAGCAGCAGCCTCAGGGAATTGCGTTTCACCGGGGAGCTGTTTTTT.

This clonotype occurred many times. The chain is built from TRBV29-1 and TRBJ2-1; D might be TRBD1 (6 bases). Germline V gene sequence: CDR1 SQVTM, CDR2 ANQGSEA. The CDR3 is 13 residues long. The V and J ends lost 8 bases and 8 bases respectively, with 19 bases between them. CDR3: CSLRDTTVDEQFF. Written as DNA, the CDR3 is TGCAGCCTTCGGGACACCACTGTGGATGAGCAGTTCTTC.

This clonotype has more than one count but fewer than ten. The V and J genes are TRBV7-2 and TRBJ2-7, with D perhaps matching TRBD2 (5 bases). Trimming took 0 bases from V and 5 from J, leaving 17 bases between them. The germline V gene has CDR1 SGHTA and CDR2 FQGNSA. The CDR3 sequence is 16 residues long. CDR3 sequence reads: CASSLAVGAVGNEQYF. CDR3 bases: TGTGCCAGCAGCTTAGCGGTGGGAGCAGTTGGAAACGAGCAGTACTTC.

This clonotype was recorded at least ten times. The CDR3 loop is CASSLGPANEQFF. The CDR3 nucleotides are TGTGCCAGCAGCTTGGGACCCGCCAATGAGCAGTTCTTC. V and J are TRBV11-3 and TRBJ2-1, with D perhaps being TRBD1 or TRBD2 (5 bases each). From germline, CDR1 is SGHNT and CDR2 YENEEA. Trimming pared 3 bases from V and 6 bases from J, leaving 9 bases between. The CDR3 covers 13 residues. The full variable domain, completed using reference TRBV11-3 and TRBJ2-1, is EAGVVQSPRYKIIEKKQPVAFWCNPISGHNTLYWYLQNLGQGPELLIRYENEEAVDDSQLPKDRFSAERLKGVDSTLKIQPAELGDSAVYLCASSLGPANEQFFGPGTRLTVL.

At least ten counts were recorded for this clonotype. V and J are TRBV19 and TRBJ1-2, with D unresolved. The CDR3 runs 16 residues. Per the germline V gene, CDR1 is LNHDA and CDR2 is SQIVND (reference sequence). V was clipped by 3 bases and J by 8 bases, with 22 bases between them. Here the CDR3 reads CASSISGTDLPWGYTF. In nucleotides, the CDR3 is TGTGCCAGTAGTATTTCGGGAACAGACCTTCCTTGGGGCTACACCTTC.

This clonotype has ten or more counts. The rearrangement uses TRBV3-1 and TRBJ1-1, with TRBD1 as a possible D gene (6 bases). The CDR3 has 12 residues. Germline V CDR1 and CDR2: LGHDT, YNNKEL (reference sequence). Trimming took 2 bases from V and 7 from J, leaving 8 bases between them. CDR3: CASSQTGHEAFF. DNA for the CDR3: TGTGCCAGCAGCCAAACAGGGCATGAAGCTTTCTTT.